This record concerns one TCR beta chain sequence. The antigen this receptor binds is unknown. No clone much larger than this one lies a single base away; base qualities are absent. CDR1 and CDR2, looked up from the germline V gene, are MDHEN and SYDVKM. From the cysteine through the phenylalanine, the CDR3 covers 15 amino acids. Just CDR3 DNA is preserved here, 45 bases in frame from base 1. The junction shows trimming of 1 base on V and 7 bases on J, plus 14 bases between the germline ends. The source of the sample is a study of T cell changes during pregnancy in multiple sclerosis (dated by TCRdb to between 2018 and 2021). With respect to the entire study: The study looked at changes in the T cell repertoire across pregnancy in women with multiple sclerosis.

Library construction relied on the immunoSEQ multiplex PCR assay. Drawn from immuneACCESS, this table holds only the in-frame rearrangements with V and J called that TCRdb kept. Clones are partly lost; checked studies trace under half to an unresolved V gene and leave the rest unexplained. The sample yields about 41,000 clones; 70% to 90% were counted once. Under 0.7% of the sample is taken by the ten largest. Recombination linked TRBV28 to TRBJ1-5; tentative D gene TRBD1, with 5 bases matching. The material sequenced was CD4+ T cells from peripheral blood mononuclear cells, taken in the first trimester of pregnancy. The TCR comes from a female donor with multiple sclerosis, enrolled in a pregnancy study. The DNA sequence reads TGTGCCAGCAGTTTATCCCGGCAGGGATGGCAGCCCCAGCATTTT. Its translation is CASSLSRQGWQPQHF.